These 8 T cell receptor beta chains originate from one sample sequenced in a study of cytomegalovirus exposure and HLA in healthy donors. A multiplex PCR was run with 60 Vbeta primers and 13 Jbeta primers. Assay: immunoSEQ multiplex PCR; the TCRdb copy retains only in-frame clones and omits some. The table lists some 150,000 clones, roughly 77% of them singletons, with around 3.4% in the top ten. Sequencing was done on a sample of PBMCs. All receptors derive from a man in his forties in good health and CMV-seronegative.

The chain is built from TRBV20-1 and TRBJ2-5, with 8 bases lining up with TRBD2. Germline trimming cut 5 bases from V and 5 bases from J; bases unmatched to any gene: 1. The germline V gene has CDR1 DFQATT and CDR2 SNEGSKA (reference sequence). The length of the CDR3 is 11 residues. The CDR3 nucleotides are TGCAGTGCTTCGGGAGGGGAGACCCAGTACTTC. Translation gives CSASGGETQYF.

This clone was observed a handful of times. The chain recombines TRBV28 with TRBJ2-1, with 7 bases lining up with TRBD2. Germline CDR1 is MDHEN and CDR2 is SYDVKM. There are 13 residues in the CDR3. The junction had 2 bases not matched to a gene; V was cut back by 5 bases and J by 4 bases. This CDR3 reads CASSMGGYNEQFF. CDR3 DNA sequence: TGTGCCAGCAGTATGGGGGGGTACAATGAGCAGTTCTTC.

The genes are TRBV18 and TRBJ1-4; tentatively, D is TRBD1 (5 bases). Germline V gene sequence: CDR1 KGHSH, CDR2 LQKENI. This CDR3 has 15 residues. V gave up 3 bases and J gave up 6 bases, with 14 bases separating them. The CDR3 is CASSPFRGGDEKLFF. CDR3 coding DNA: TGTGCCAGCTCACCCTTCCGGGGAGGGGATGAAAAACTGTTTTTT.

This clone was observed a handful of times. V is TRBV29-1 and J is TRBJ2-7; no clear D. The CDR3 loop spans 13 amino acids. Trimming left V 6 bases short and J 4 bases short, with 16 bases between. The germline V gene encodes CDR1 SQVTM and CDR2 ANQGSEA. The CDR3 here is CSVLRGDLYEQYF. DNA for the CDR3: TGCAGCGTACTCAGAGGTGACCTATACGAGCAGTACTTC.

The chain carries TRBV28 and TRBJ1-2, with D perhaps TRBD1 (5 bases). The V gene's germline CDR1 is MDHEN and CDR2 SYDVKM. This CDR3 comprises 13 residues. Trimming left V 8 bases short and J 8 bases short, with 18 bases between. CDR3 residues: CASREQVIGGYTF. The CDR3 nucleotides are TGTGCCAGCCGTGAACAGGTGATCGGCGGCTACACCTTC.

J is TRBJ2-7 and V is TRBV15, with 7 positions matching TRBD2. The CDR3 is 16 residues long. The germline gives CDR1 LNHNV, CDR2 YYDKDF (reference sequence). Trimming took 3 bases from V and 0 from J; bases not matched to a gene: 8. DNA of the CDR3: TGTGCCACCAGCAGGGTGGCTAGCGGTGACTCCTACGAGCAGTACTTC. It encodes CATSRVASGDSYEQYF.

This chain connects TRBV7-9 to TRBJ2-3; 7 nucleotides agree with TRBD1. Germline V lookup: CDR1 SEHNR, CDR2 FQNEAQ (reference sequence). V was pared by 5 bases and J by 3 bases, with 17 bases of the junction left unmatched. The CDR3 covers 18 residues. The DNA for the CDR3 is TGTGCCAGCAGCACTCTAACAGGGGAAGGATTTATGACAGATACGCAGTATTTT. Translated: CASSTLTGEGFMTDTQYF.

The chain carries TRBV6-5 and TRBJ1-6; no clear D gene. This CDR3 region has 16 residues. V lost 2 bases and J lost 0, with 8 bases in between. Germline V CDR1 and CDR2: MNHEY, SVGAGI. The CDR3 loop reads CASSYNGISYNSPLHF. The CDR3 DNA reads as TGTGCCAGCAGTTACAACGGGATCTCCTATAATTCACCCCTCCACTTT.